A selection of T cell receptor beta chains follows, all from one sample in a study of shared clonotypes between healthy human individuals. Sequencing was performed with immunoSEQ multiplex PCR; in TCRdb, only in-frame clones are kept and a portion is missing. Of around 200,000 clones in the sample, 80% to 95% were seen once. Specimen: naive CD4+ T cells sorted from blood. All receptors come from a woman aged 30 to 39 in good health. Both conserved end residues are part of each CDR3.

>TRBJ1-4|TRBV7-9
CASSPGQGSEKLFF
>TRBJ2-7|TRBV5-5
CASSFRTGTEQYF
>TRBJ1-2|TRBV18
CASSPQDRYGYTF
>NA|TRBV18
CASSPSVTPNYEQYF
>TRBJ1-5|TRBV28
CASQTGPLNQPQHF
>TRBJ2-5|TRBV7-6
CASSRGAGGGQETQYF
>TRBJ2-7|TRBV28
CASSPPGDSSYEQYF
>TRBJ2-7|TRBV5-4
CASSLGGPRVSYEQYF
>TRBJ2-5|TRBV19
CASSMDRAETQYF
>TRBJ1-6|TRBV2
CASKQGGTNNSPLHF
>TRBJ2-7|TRBV10-3
CAISDGLAGGLGSYEQYF
>NA|TRBV19
CASSMRGEGTYEQYF
>TRBJ2-2|TRBV28
CASTPWGQNTGELFF
>TRBJ2-7|TRBV6-5
CASSYGLAGSYEQYF
>TRBJ1-2|TRBV5-4
CASSPGQGVLSGYTF
>TRBJ2-2|TRBV19
CASSGTGLGAGELFF
>TRBJ2-5|TRBV29-1
CSSSIAGGPETQYF
>TRBJ2-5|TRBV5-1
CASTVQETQYF
>TRBJ2-6|TRBV7-9
CASWDRRWGSGANVLTF
>TRBJ2-7|TRBV18
CASSPGQSNYEQYF
>TRBJ2-7|TRBV7-2
CASRGAEVSYEQYF
>TRBJ1-5|TRBV27
CASTPVRDRASNQPQHF
>TRBJ2-7|TRBV7-9
CASSLRWEQYF
>TRBJ2-5|TRBV4-2
CASSQEGRDQETQYF
>TRBJ1-1|TRBV5-4
CASSFAENTEAFF
>TRBJ1-2|TRBV2
CASSDTLQPTGYTF
>TRBJ2-7|TRBV6-5
CASSPRQSRSYEQYF
>TRBJ1-3|TRBV27
CASSLSFENSGNTIYF
>TRBJ1-1|TRBV6-6
CASRPDGINTEAFF
>TRBJ2-5|TRBV4-2
CASSQDLGGEETQYF
>TRBJ1-4|TRBV28
CASRGPGQGSNEKLFF
>TRBJ1-2|TRBV9
CASSVDSNYGYTF
>TRBJ2-7|TRBV6-5
CASSYASTVHEQYF
>TRBJ2-3|TRBV5-1
CASSLAGLAGGPTDTQYF
>TRBJ1-2|TRBV19
CASSLSMGGTYGYTF
>TRBJ1-2|TRBV25-1
CASSGPRFGYTF
>NA|TRBV7-7
CASSFSLLGQGTYEQYF
>TRBJ1-4|TRBV4-2
CASTETEGGGEKLFF
>TRBJ2-7|TRBV6-1
CASSGGGDPPYEQYF
>TRBJ1-5|TRBV28
CASSLSAGDQPQHF
>NA|TRBV19
CASSYLLAGLYEQYF
>TRBJ2-3|TRBV29-1
CSTQGVSSTDTQYF
>TRBJ2-7|TRBV7-9
CASSLDTGYEQYF
>TRBJ1-4|TRBV2
CASRMTGLPGEKLFF
>TRBJ2-3|TRBV9
CASSVGARESTDTQYF
>TRBJ2-7|TRBV4-1
CASSPLAGGAYEQYF
>TRBJ2-7|TRBV28
CASSSGSYEQYF
>TRBJ2-1|TRBV7-9
CASSGPPSSYNEQFF
>TRBJ2-1|TRBV11-2
CASSLTGTGYNEQFF